In this sample, the clone carrying this T cell receptor (beta chain) turned up a few times. These data belong to a study of type 1 and type 2 diabetes patients. The PCR template was genomic DNA. The TCR beta CDR3 region was amplified using 30 forward and 13 reverse primers. TCRdb analysed the multiplex PCR reads with MiXCR anew, one entry per CDR3 protein. The top ten clones hold approximately 15% of a sample with 270,000 or so distinct CDR3 sequences, roughly 50% of them seen once. The receptor was isolated from a man between 18 and 35 years old with type 2 diabetes. Sequenced material: peripheral blood mononuclear cells (PBMCs).

CDR3 nucleotides: TGTGCCAGCACCTCTTCGCGCGGGGTGAGGACAGATACGCAGTATTTT. The encoded protein is CASTSSRGVRTDTQYF. The chain is built from TRBV7-2 and TRBJ2-3; perhaps TRBD2 as D (6 bases). Germline lookup yields CDR1 SGHTA and CDR2 FQGNSA. Trimming stripped 7 bases from V and 3 bases from J, with 20 bases between. The CDR3 spans 16 residues.